This is a list of T cell receptor beta chains from one sample in a study of T cells in Graves' hyperthyroidism and ophthalmopathy. Using its own MiXCR run on the multiplex PCR reads, TCRdb lists one record per CDR3 protein. The sample yields under 250,000 distinct CDR3 sequences, approximately 23% seen once. Sequenced: blood. These receptors all stem from a woman in her thirties or forties with Graves' ophthalmopathy. Each CDR3 is given with its conserved first and last residue. A D gene is named only where the DNA matches it firmly. Rows give clone size only sometimes, using once, few, many, or a class for an expanded clone.

d_call: .
v_call: TRBV12-3/TRBV12-4
clone_size: few
j_call: TRBJ2-7
cdr3_nt: TGTGCCAGCAGTCCCTTTGAGGGCGTTGCAGAGCAGTACTTC
cdr3_aa: CASSPFEGVAEQYF

d_call: .
v_call: TRBV28
clone_size: many
j_call: TRBJ1-1
cdr3_nt: TGTGCCAGCCAAGGCGGGACTGAAGCTTTCTTT
cdr3_aa: CASQGGTEAFF

d_call: .
v_call: TRBV6-1
clone_size: many
j_call: TRBJ1-5
cdr3_nt: TGTGCCAGCAGATCACAGGGAGTAGGCAATCAGCCCCAGCATTTT
cdr3_aa: CASRSQGVGNQPQHF

d_call: TRBD1
v_call: TRBV28
clone_size: few
j_call: TRBJ1-2
cdr3_nt: TGTGCCAGCAGTTTATCGGGACAGGAATTACCGGGGTATGGCTACAACTTC
cdr3_aa: CASSLSGQELPGYGYNF

d_call: .
v_call: TRBV5-1
clone_size: many
j_call: TRBJ2-5
cdr3_nt: TGCGCCAGCAGCTTCCAGGAAGAGACCCAGTACTTC
cdr3_aa: CASSFQEETQYF

d_call: TRBD1
v_call: TRBV19
clone_size: many
j_call: TRBJ2-6
cdr3_nt: TGTGCCACCACCCGGACAGGTTCCGGGGCCAACGTCCTGACTTTC
cdr3_aa: CATTRTGSGANVLTF

d_call: TRBD2
v_call: TRBV7-9
clone_size: .
j_call: TRBJ2-7
cdr3_nt: TGTGCCAGCAGCGATACCGGGACTAGCTACGAGCAGTACTTC
cdr3_aa: CASSDTGTSYEQYF

d_call: .
v_call: TRBV9
clone_size: .
j_call: TRBJ2-7
cdr3_nt: TGTGCCAGCAGCGTTGGGACCCTATACTACGAGCAGTACTTC
cdr3_aa: CASSVGTLYYEQYF

d_call: TRBD2
v_call: TRBV2
clone_size: many
j_call: TRBJ2-7
cdr3_nt: TGTGCCAGCAGCCCAATACTAGCGACCGACGAGCAGTACTTC
cdr3_aa: CASSPILATDEQYF

d_call: TRBD2
v_call: TRBV11-1
clone_size: .
j_call: TRBJ2-2
cdr3_nt: TGTGCCAGCAGCTTAGGTCGCGCTAGCGGGGGTATCACCGGGGAGCTGTTTTTT
cdr3_aa: CASSLGRASGGITGELFF

d_call: .
v_call: TRBV10-3
clone_size: many
j_call: TRBJ1-6
cdr3_nt: TGTGCCATCAGCCTGGGGGGTCGCGGCCAAAATTCACCCCTCCACTTT
cdr3_aa: CAISLGGRGQNSPLHF

d_call: .
v_call: TRBV28
clone_size: .
j_call: TRBJ2-5
cdr3_nt: TGTGCCAGCAGTCCCGCCCACTTCCAAGAGGCCCAGTACTTC
cdr3_aa: CASSPAHFQEAQYF

d_call: TRBD1
v_call: TRBV2
clone_size: many
j_call: TRBJ1-2
cdr3_nt: TGTGCCAGCAGGCAGACAGGGGGCGATGGCTACACCTTC
cdr3_aa: CASRQTGGDGYTF

d_call: .
v_call: TRBV7-2
clone_size: .
j_call: TRBJ1-2
cdr3_nt: TGTGCCAGCAGCTTACCGGGACTATATGGCTACACCTTC
cdr3_aa: CASSLPGLYGYTF

d_call: TRBD2
v_call: TRBV9
clone_size: many
j_call: TRBJ2-2
cdr3_nt: TGTGCCAGCAGCCCCCGACTAGCGGGAGGGCCGTGGAACACCGGGGAGCTGTTTTTT
cdr3_aa: CASSPRLAGGPWNTGELFF

d_call: .
v_call: TRBV12-3/TRBV12-4
clone_size: .
j_call: TRBJ2-5
cdr3_nt: TGTGCCAGCAGCCGAGCGGTGGAGACCCAGTACTTC
cdr3_aa: CASSRAVETQYF

d_call: .
v_call: TRBV9
clone_size: many
j_call: TRBJ2-5
cdr3_nt: TGTGCCAGCAGCGCGTACGACAGCCAAGAGACCCAGTACTTC
cdr3_aa: CASSAYDSQETQYF

d_call: .
v_call: TRBV30
clone_size: .
j_call: TRBJ1-2
cdr3_nt: TGTGCCTGGAATAGAAACTATGGCTACACCTTC
cdr3_aa: CAWNRNYGYTF

d_call: .
v_call: TRBV7-2
clone_size: .
j_call: TRBJ1-1
cdr3_nt: TGTGCCAGCAGCTTAGCTGGGGACTGGAGTGAAGCTTTCTTT
cdr3_aa: CASSLAGDWSEAFF

d_call: .
v_call: TRBV14
clone_size: many
j_call: TRBJ2-7
cdr3_nt: TGTGCCAGCAGCCATTCGGGGTTAACCTACGAGCAGTACTTC
cdr3_aa: CASSHSGLTYEQYF

d_call: TRBD1
v_call: TRBV29-1
clone_size: many
j_call: TRBJ2-7
cdr3_nt: TGCAGCGTCCTATTACAGGGGCACTACGAGCAGTACTTC
cdr3_aa: CSVLLQGHYEQYF

d_call: TRBD2
v_call: TRBV3-1
clone_size: few
j_call: TRBJ2-7
cdr3_nt: TGTGCCAGCAGCCAAGATCGGGGTAGCGGGAGCTACGAGCAGTACTTC
cdr3_aa: CASSQDRGSGSYEQYF

d_call: .
v_call: TRBV12-3/TRBV12-4
clone_size: few
j_call: TRBJ1-1
cdr3_nt: TGTGCCAGCAGTTCAAGGCAGACCGGTGAAGCTTCCTTT
cdr3_aa: CASSSRQTGEASF

d_call: TRBD2
v_call: TRBV6-2/TRBV6-3
clone_size: .
j_call: TRBJ2-7
cdr3_nt: TGTGCCAGCCGAGAGAGCGGGAGGTTCTACGAGCAGTACTTC
cdr3_aa: CASRESGRFYEQYF

d_call: .
v_call: TRBV6-1
clone_size: many
j_call: TRBJ2-7
cdr3_nt: TGTGCCAGCAGTGAAGCGCAACAGGCATCCTTTTACGAGCAGTACTTC
cdr3_aa: CASSEAQQASFYEQYF

d_call: .
v_call: TRBV12-3/TRBV12-4
clone_size: once
j_call: TRBJ2-5
cdr3_nt: TGTGCCAGCAGTTGGGGCGGGAATCAAGAGACCCAGTACTTC
cdr3_aa: CASSWGGNQETQYF

d_call: .
v_call: TRBV20-1
clone_size: many
j_call: TRBJ2-5
cdr3_nt: TGCAGTGCTAGGGTATCACGGGGTCCATGGCAAGAGACCCAGTACTTC
cdr3_aa: CSARVSRGPWQETQYF

d_call: TRBD2
v_call: TRBV6-1
clone_size: .
j_call: TRBJ2-7
cdr3_nt: TGTGCCAGCAGCCCACCGGGACTAGCATCCGAGCAGTACTTC
cdr3_aa: CASSPPGLASEQYF